This is a list of T cell receptor beta chains from one sample in a study of cytomegalovirus exposure and HLA in healthy donors. Produced via immunoSEQ multiplex PCR; TCRdb's table is partial and in-frame only. Here the sample spans about 120,000 clones, 80% to 85% being singletons. The sample taken for sequencing was PBMCs. Receptors originate from a woman in her 30s in good health and CMV-seronegative. The CDR3 runs from the conserved cysteine through the conserved F or W. The D gene is left open where the match is weak. Some rows mark clone size as missing; the rest say once, few, many or name a class of expanded clone.

v_gene	d_gene	j_gene	abundance	CDR3aa	CDR3nt
TRBV4-1	NA	TRBJ2-1	NA	CASSQEGGYNEQFF	TGCGCCAGCAGCCAAGAGGGGGGCTACAATGAGCAGTTCTTC
TRBV6-1	NA	TRBJ1-6	NA	CASSEGAFRNSPLHF	TGTGCCAGCAGTGAGGGGGCGTTCCGTAATTCACCCCTCCACTTT
TRBV7-6	TRBD2	TRBJ2-1	NA	CASSSLAGGEQFF	TGTGCCAGCAGCAGTCTAGCGGGAGGAGAGCAGTTCTTC
TRBV27	NA	TRBJ1-2	once	CASSLAGPHYGYTF	TGTGCCAGCAGCCTGGCGGGTCCTCACTATGGCTACACCTTC
TRBV28	NA	TRBJ1-3	NA	CASSSNPGWTGNTIYF	TGTGCCAGCAGCTCCAACCCGGGGTGGACTGGAAACACCATATATTTT
TRBV5-1	TRBD2	TRBJ2-1	NA	CATRTSGVNEQFF	TGCGCCACCCGGACTAGCGGGGTCAATGAGCAGTTCTTC
TRBV5-4	TRBD1	TRBJ2-3	NA	CASSQAGGADTQYF	TGTGCCAGCAGCCAGGCAGGGGGCGCAGATACGCAGTATTTT
TRBV7-8	TRBD1	TRBJ2-7	NA	CASSGGQGPSYEQYF	TGTGCCAGCAGCGGAGGACAGGGCCCTTCCTACGAGCAGTACTTC
TRBV7-9	NA	TRBJ1-2	NA	CASSLAEHYGYTF	TGTGCCAGCAGCTTGGCCGAACATTATGGCTACACCTTC
TRBV7-2	TRBD2	TRBJ2-3	NA	CASSLVSGSTTDTQYF	TGTGCCAGCAGCTTGGTTAGCGGGAGTACGACAGATACGCAGTATTTT
TRBV6-4	NA	TRBJ2-5	NA	CAGISTAVRAQYF	TGTGCCGGCATCTCAACCGCGGTTCGTGCTCAGTACTTC
TRBV7-2	TRBD2	TRBJ2-1	NA	CASSPQGLAGGPSYNEQFF	TGTGCCAGCAGCCCCCAGGGACTAGCGGGAGGGCCGTCCTACAATGAGCAGTTCTTC
TRBV27	TRBD2	TRBJ2-7	NA	CASSLWRGTSSYEQYF	TGTGCCAGCAGTTTATGGCGGGGGACGAGCTCCTACGAGCAGTACTTC
TRBV1	NA	TRBJ2-5	NA	CTSSQEGAASGSGEVWETQYF	TGCACCAGCAGCCAAGAAGGGGCGGCTAGCGGGAGCGGGGAGGTATGGGAGACCCAGTACTTC
TRBV6-1	TRBD2	TRBJ2-1	NA	CASPQREGANEQFF	TGTGCCAGTCCCCAGCGGGAGGGTGCCAATGAGCAGTTCTTC
TRBV30	NA	TRBJ2-7	NA	CAWSVTGDEQYF	TGTGCCTGGAGTGTAACCGGGGACGAGCAGTACTTC
TRBV30	NA	TRBJ1-1	NA	CAWSSGQGGNTEAFF	TGTGCCTGGAGTAGCGGGCAGGGCGGGAACACTGAAGCTTTCTTT
TRBV7-9	NA	TRBJ2-5	NA	CASSLGSGGFIVTQYF	TGTGCCAGCAGCTTAGGTTCGGGGGGCTTCATAGTGACCCAGTACTTC
TRBV7-6	NA	TRBJ2-7	NA	CASSLGGQRDEQYF	TGTGCCAGCAGCTTGGGGGGACAGCGAGACGAGCAGTACTTC
TRBV5-1	NA	TRBJ1-1	once	CASSPTGSAEAFF	TGCGCCAGCAGTCCCACGGGGAGCGCTGAAGCTTTCTTT
TRBV18	NA	TRBJ1-5	few	CASSPYRDNQPQHF	TGTGCCAGCTCACCATACAGGGACAATCAGCCCCAGCATTTT
TRBV19	NA	TRBJ2-1	NA	CASTMTVTSYNEQFF	TGTGCCAGTACCATGACTGTGACCTCCTACAATGAGCAGTTCTTC
TRBV14	TRBD2	TRBJ2-7	NA	CASSHGTSRWYF	TGTGCCAGCAGCCACGGGACTAGCCGGTGGTACTTC
TRBV27	NA	TRBJ2-1	NA	CASSLNPAGRAAGNEQFF	TGTGCCAGCAGTTTAAATCCGGCGGGGCGGGCGGCGGGGAATGAGCAGTTCTTC
TRBV28	TRBD1	TRBJ2-1	NA	CASSYRQGYNEQFF	TGTGCCAGCAGTTATCGACAGGGCTACAATGAGCAGTTCTTC
TRBV10-1	NA	TRBJ2-7	once	CASSESYEQYF	TGCGCCAGCAGTGAGTCCTACGAGCAGTACTTC
TRBV23-1	NA	TRBJ2-3	NA	CPKPATENTHTQYF	TGCCCCAAACCTGCGACAGAGAACACACATACGCAGTATTTT
TRBV30	NA	TRBJ2-1	NA	CAWSVQSSYNEQFF	TGTGCCTGGAGTGTACAAAGCTCCTACAATGAGCAGTTCTTC
TRBV15	NA	TRBJ2-7	NA	CATSRGWTDEQYF	TGTGCCACCAGCAGAGGGTGGACAGACGAGCAGTACTTC
TRBV5-6	TRBD2	TRBJ2-2	NA	CASSVAVAGGAGELFF	TGTGCCAGCAGCGTGGCGGTAGCGGGAGGAGCCGGGGAGCTGTTTTTT
TRBV5-1	TRBD2	TRBJ2-1	NA	CASSLQRGINEQFF	TGCGCCAGCAGCCTACAGCGGGGAATCAATGAGCAGTTCTTC
TRBV7-2	NA	TRBJ2-5	few	CASSRPGPQETQYF	TGTGCCAGCAGCCGACCGGGTCCCCAAGAGACCCAGTACTTC
TRBV9	TRBD2	TRBJ2-1	NA	CASSVGGSAANEQFF	TGTGCCAGCAGCGTAGGCGGGAGTGCGGCCAATGAGCAGTTCTTC
TRBV10-1	NA	TRBJ2-1	NA	CASSRDTSSYNEQFF	TGCGCCAGCAGCAGGGACACCAGCTCCTACAATGAGCAGTTCTTC
TRBV10-3	TRBD2	TRBJ2-1	few	CAIRVTTSGRGLEQFF	TGTGCCATCAGGGTCACTACTAGCGGGAGAGGTCTTGAGCAGTTCTTC
TRBV7-9	NA	TRBJ2-1	NA	CASSQPRRERSYNEQFF	TGTGCCAGCAGCCAACCTCGTCGGGAGCGCTCCTACAATGAGCAGTTCTTC
TRBV19	TRBD1	TRBJ1-5	NA	CASSTPGGTQPQHF	TGTGCCAGTAGTACCCCAGGGGGCACTCAGCCCCAGCATTTT
TRBV6-1	TRBD1	TRBJ1-5	NA	CASSPGQGGQPQHF	TGTGCCAGCAGTCCCGGACAGGGAGGACAGCCCCAGCATTTT
TRBV2	NA	TRBJ1-5	NA	CASSPISQGTRPQHF	TGTGCCAGCAGCCCGATCTCACAGGGAACTAGGCCCCAGCATTTT
TRBV7-8	TRBD1	TRBJ1-5	NA	CASSLNAPDRAQGQPQHF	TGTGCCAGCAGCTTAAACGCTCCGGACAGGGCTCAGGGGCAGCCCCAGCATTTT
TRBV11-2	NA	TRBJ1-4	NA	CASSSTTRTNEKLFF	TGTGCCAGCAGCTCAACCACACGAACTAATGAAAAACTGTTTTTT
TRBV21-1	NA	TRBJ2-7	NA	CAAPFKGGENEQYF	TGTGCCGCCCCCTTTAAAGGGGGCGAGAACGAGCAGTACTTC
TRBV4-1	NA	TRBJ2-3	NA	CASSQIGKTDTQYF	TGCGCCAGCAGCCAAATCGGGAAGACAGATACGCAGTATTTT
TRBV9	NA	TRBJ1-5	NA	CASSTGAGSNQPQHF	TGTGCCAGCAGCACCGGCGCCGGGAGCAATCAGCCCCAGCATTTT
TRBV7-8	TRBD1	TRBJ1-1	NA	CASSLTGGGTEAFF	TGTGCCAGCAGCTTAACAGGGGGCGGAACTGAAGCTTTCTTT
TRBV29-1	NA	TRBJ2-1	NA	CSVEQGVAYNEQFF	TGCAGCGTTGAGCAAGGGGTAGCCTACAATGAGCAGTTCTTC
TRBV7-2	NA	TRBJ1-1	NA	CASSLSRVTSTEAFF	TGTGCCAGCAGCTTAAGCAGGGTCACCTCCACTGAAGCTTTCTTT
TRBV10-2	NA	TRBJ1-1	NA	CASSTRANTEAFF	TGCGCCAGCAGTACCAGGGCGAACACTGAAGCTTTCTTT
TRBV27	NA	TRBJ2-7	NA	CASSLGGLPLEQYF	TGTGCCAGCAGTCTTGGGGGCTTACCCTTAGAGCAGTACTTC
TRBV2	TRBD1	TRBJ2-7	NA	CASRSGTGRTYEQYF	TGTGCCAGCCGATCCGGGACAGGGAGAACCTACGAGCAGTACTTC
TRBV29-1	TRBD1	TRBJ2-7	NA	CSARTGGSYEQYF	TGCAGCGCCCGGACAGGGGGGTCCTACGAGCAGTACTTC
TRBV6-4	NA	TRBJ2-1	NA	CASSRTTTSYNEQFF	TGTGCCAGCAGCCGGACTACCACATCCTACAATGAGCAGTTCTTC
TRBV18	TRBD1	TRBJ2-7	NA	CASSLGQGQEQYF	TGTGCCAGCTCACTTGGACAGGGGCAAGAGCAGTACTTC
TRBV5-6	TRBD1	TRBJ1-1	few	CASSFPTGEAFF	TGTGCCAGCAGTTTCCCGACAGGGGAAGCTTTCTTT
TRBV11-2	NA	TRBJ2-2	NA	CASLGMVTGELFF	TGTGCCAGCCTAGGAATGGTGACCGGGGAGCTGTTTTTT
TRBV30	NA	TRBJ1-1	NA	CAWSVSRARQLNTEAFF	TGTGCCTGGAGTGTAAGCAGGGCCCGGCAATTGAACACTGAAGCTTTCTTT
TRBV7-9	NA	TRBJ2-5	NA	CSSKDSQETQYF	TGTTCCAGCAAGGACAGCCAAGAGACCCAGTACTTC
TRBV28	TRBD2	TRBJ2-7	NA	CASSFPWREEGYEQYF	TGTGCCAGCAGTTTCCCCTGGCGGGAGGAGGGCTACGAGCAGTACTTC
TRBV27	TRBD2	TRBJ2-2	NA	CASSPWTSGNTGELFF	TGTGCCAGCAGTCCCTGGACTAGCGGGAACACCGGGGAGCTGTTTTTT